What follows describes a single T cell receptor (beta chain). Its matching antigen is unknown. Every patient was affected by relapse after autologous stem cell transplantation, while exposure to brentuximab vedotin was not uniform. Profiling relied on immunoSEQ multiplex PCR, and the TCRdb table lists in-frame clones only, not all of them. Found here are tens of thousands of clones, approximately 91% of them singletons; the top ten hold 20% to 25%. This entry comes from a study of PD-1 blockade in classical Hodgkin lymphoma. Notes on the study in general: When set against healthy donors, newly diagnosed patients were reported to show lower baseline TCR diversity. The diversity seen at baseline in complete responders resembled that of newly diagnosed patients.

This CDR3 has 14 amino acids. Germline CDR1 reads MNHNS; CDR2 reads SASEGT. V dropped 2 bases and J dropped 0 bases, with 8 bases sitting between them. The sequencing used peripheral blood mononuclear cells (PBMCs), collected at baseline. The sequence came from a human donor with classical Hodgkin lymphoma. The chain links TRBV6-1 to TRBJ2-7; a possible D gene is TRBD1 (5 bases). The DNA of the CDR3 is TGTGCCAGCAGTGAAACAGGTCCCTCCTACGAGCAGTACTTC. The encoded protein is CASSETGPSYEQYF.